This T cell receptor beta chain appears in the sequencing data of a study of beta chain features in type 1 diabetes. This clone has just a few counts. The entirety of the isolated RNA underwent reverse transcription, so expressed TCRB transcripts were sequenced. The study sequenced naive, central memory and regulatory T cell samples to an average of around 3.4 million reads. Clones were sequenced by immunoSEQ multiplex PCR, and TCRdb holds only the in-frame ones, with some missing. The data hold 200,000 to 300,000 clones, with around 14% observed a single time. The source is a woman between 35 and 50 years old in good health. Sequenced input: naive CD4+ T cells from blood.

The CDR3 region is CASSPGQGRMNTEAFF. The CDR3 DNA follows: TGTGCCAGCTCACCGGGACAGGGTAGGATGAACACTGAAGCTTTCTTT. The V call is TRBV18, the J call TRBJ1-1, with TRBD1 matching 9 bases. This CDR3 has 16 amino acids. Germline V gene sequence: CDR1 KGHSH, CDR2 LQKENI. With 3 bases clipped from V and 0 bases from J, the junction kept 5 bases outside the gene matches.